This T cell receptor (beta chain) was sequenced during a study of cytomegalovirus exposure and HLA in healthy donors. In the study overall: Most donors, 81% of some 400 genotyped, fell in the Caucasian-associated ancestry cluster. Study-level points and caveats: Most subjects' HLA-A and HLA-B alleles were reportedly predicted from TCR beta sequences. According to an earlier analysis, most TCR beta V segments yielded productive rearrangements about 90% or about 30% of the time.

This clone was seen just once. Its specificity is not known. Primers: 60 Vbeta forward and 13 Jbeta reverse. Profiling relied on immunoSEQ multiplex PCR, and the TCRdb table lists in-frame clones only, not all of them. Among 100,000 or so clones, over 65% were seen once, and the ten largest hold 7.5% to 9%. The germline CDR1 and CDR2 sequences are MDHEN and SYDVKM. The CDR3 extends over 14 amino acids. V shed 6 bases, J shed 6 bases, and the junction held 10 bases outside the gene matches. The gene calls are TRBV28 and TRBJ2-7, with 8 bases that match TRBD2. The sample taken for sequencing was PBMCs. This receptor was identified in a man aged 40-49 years in good health and CMV-seropositive. The CDR3 bases are TGTGCCAGCAGAACTAGCGGTATGGGGCCCGAGCAGTACTTC. The encoded protein is CASRTSGMGPEQYF.